This T cell receptor beta chain originates from a study of cytomegalovirus exposure and HLA in healthy donors. Germline values: CDR1 SGHTA, CDR2 FQGNSA. The CDR3 covers 14 residues. The J segment lost 7 bases and the V segment lost 8 bases, leaving 11 bases of the junction unmatched. Concerning this clone: Its antigen remains unidentified.

Findings of the study overall: The study dropped some indistinguishable V segments, TRBV6-2 and TRBV6-3 among them.

Primers for the PCR totalled 60 Vbeta and 13 Jbeta. Measured with immunoSEQ multiplex PCR; TCRdb has only the in-frame clones, and not every one. The table lists about 160,000 clones, 75% of them singletons. The sequence was obtained from a woman aged 45-65 years in good health and CMV-seropositive. The sequenced sample was PBMCs. The chain employs TRBV7-2 and TRBJ1-1; 9 bases map to TRBD1. CDR3 nucleotide sequence: TGTGCCAGCGGACTACAGGGGGCGACGTTTGAAGCTTTCTTT. This sequence encodes CASGLQGATFEAFF.